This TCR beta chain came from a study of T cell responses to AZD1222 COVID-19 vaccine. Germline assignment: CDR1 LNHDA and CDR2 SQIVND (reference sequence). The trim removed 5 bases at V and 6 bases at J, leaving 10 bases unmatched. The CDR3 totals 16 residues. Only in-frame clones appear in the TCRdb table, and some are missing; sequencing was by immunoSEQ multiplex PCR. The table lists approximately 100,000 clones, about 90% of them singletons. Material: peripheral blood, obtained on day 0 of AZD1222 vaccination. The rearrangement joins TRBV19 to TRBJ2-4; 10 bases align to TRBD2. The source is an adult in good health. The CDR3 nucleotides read TGTGCCAGTAGTTTGTCAGCGGGAGGGCCCGGAAACATTCAGTACTTC. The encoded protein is CASSLSAGGPGNIQYF. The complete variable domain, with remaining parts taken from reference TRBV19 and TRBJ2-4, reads DGGITQSPKYLFRKEGQNVTLSCEQNLNHDAMYWYRQDPGQGLRLIYYSQIVNDFQKGDIAEGYSVSREKKESFPLTVTSAQKNPTAFYLCASSLSAGGPGNIQYFGAGTRLSVL.